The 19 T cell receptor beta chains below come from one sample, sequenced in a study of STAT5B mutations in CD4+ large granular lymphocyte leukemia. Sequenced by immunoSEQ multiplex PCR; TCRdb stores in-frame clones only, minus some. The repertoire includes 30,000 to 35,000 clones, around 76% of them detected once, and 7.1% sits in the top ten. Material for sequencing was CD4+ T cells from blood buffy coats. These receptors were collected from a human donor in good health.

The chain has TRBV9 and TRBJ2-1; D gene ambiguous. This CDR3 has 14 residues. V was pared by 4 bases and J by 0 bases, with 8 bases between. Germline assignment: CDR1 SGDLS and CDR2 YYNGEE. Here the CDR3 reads CASSTGLSYNEQFF. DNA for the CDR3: TGTGCCAGCAGCACGGGTCTCTCCTACAATGAGCAGTTCTTC.

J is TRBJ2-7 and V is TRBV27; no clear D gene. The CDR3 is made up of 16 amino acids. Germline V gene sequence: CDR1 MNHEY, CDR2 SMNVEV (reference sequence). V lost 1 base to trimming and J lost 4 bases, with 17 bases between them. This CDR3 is CASSLYTSPRVYEQYF. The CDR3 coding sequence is TGTGCCAGCAGTTTATATACCTCCCCTCGGGTGTACGAGCAGTACTTC.

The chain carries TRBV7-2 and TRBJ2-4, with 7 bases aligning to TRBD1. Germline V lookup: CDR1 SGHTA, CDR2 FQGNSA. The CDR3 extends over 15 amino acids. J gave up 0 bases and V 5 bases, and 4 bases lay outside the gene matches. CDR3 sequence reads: CASSEQGLAKNIQYF. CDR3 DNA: TGTGCCAGCAGCGAACAGGGGCTAGCCAAAAACATTCAGTACTTC.

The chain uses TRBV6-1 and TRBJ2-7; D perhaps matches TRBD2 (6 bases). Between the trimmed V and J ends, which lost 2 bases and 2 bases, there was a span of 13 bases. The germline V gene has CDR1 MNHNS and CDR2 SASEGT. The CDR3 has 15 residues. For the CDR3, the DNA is TGTGCCAGCAGTGAAAGGGACTCAGTGACCTACGAGCAGTACTTC. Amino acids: CASSERDSVTYEQYF.

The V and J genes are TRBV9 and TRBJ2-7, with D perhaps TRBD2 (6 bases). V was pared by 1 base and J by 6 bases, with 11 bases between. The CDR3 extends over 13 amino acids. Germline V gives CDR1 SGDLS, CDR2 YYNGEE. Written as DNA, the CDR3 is TGTGCCAGCAGCGTACCAGGGACTTCCGAGCAGTACTTC. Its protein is CASSVPGTSEQYF.

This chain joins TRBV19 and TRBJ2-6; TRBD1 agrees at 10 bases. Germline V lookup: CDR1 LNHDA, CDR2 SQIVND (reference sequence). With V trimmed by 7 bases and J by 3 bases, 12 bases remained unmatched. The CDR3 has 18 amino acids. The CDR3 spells CASNQYTTGGDGANVLTF. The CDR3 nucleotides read TGTGCCAGTAACCAGTATACGACAGGGGGCGATGGGGCCAACGTCCTGACTTTC.

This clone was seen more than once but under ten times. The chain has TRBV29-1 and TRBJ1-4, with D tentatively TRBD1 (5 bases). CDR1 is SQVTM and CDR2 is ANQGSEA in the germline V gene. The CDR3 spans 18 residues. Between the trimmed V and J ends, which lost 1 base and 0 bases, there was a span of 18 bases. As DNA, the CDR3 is TGCAGCGTTGAAGGCAGGGAACAAAGCAAAGCAACTAATGAAAAACTGTTTTTT. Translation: CSVEGREQSKATNEKLFF.

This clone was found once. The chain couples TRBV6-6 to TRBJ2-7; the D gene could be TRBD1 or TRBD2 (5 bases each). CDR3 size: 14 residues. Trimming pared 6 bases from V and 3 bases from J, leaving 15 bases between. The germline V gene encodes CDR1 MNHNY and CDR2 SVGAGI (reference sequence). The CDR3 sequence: CASRSGPLFYEQYF. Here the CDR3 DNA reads TGTGCCAGCAGATCGGGACCTCTCTTCTACGAGCAGTACTTC.

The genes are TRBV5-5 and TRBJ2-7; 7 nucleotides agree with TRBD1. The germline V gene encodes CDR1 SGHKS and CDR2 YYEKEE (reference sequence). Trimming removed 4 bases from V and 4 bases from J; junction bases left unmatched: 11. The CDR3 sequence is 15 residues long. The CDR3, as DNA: TGTGCCAGCAGCATCACAGGGGCGGACGTTTACGAGCAGTACTTC. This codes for CASSITGADVYEQYF.

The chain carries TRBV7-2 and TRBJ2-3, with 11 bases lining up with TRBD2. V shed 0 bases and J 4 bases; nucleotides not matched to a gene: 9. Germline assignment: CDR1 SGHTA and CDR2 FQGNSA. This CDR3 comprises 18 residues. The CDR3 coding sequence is TGTGCCAGCAGCTTAGCGTTAGCTAGCGGGAGGAGGGCAGATACGCAGTATTTT. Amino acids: CASSLALASGRRADTQYF.

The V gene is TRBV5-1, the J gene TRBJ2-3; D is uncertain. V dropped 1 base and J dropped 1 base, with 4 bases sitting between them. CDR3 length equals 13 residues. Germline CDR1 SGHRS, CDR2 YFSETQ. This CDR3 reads CASSLTGTDTQYF. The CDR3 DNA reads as TGCGCCAGCAGCTTGACCGGCACAGATACGCAGTATTTT. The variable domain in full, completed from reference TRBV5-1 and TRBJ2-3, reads KAGVTQTPRYLIKTRGQQVTLSCSPISGHRSVSWYQQTPGQGLQFLFEYFSETQRNKGNFPGRFSGRQFSNSRSEMNVSTLELGDSALYLCASSLTGTDTQYFGPGTRLTVL.

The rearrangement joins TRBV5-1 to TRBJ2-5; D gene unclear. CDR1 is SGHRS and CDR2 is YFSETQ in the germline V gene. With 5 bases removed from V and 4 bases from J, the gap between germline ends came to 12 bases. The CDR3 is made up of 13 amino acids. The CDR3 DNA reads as TGCGCCAGCAGAAAGACGCCCTCAGAGACCCAGTACTTC. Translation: CASRKTPSETQYF.

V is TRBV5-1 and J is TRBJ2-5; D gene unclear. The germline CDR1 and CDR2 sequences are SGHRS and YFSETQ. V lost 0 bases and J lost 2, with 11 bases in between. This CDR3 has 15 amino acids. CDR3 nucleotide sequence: TGCGCCAGCAGCTTGGATCGGCAGAGACAAGAGACCCAGTACTTC. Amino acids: CASSLDRQRQETQYF.

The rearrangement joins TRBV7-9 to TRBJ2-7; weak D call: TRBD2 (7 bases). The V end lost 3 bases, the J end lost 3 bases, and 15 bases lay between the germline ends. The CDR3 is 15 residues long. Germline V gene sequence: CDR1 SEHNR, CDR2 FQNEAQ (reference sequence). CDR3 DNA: TGTGCCAGCAGCTTCCAGGGGACGGGAGGCTACGAGCAGTACTTC. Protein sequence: CASSFQGTGGYEQYF.

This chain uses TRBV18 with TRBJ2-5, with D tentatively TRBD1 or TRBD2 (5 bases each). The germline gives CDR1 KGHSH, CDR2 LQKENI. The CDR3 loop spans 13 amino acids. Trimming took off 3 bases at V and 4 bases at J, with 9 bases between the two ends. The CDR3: CASSPGVGETQYF. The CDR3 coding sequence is TGTGCCAGCTCACCGGGGGTAGGAGAGACCCAGTACTTC.

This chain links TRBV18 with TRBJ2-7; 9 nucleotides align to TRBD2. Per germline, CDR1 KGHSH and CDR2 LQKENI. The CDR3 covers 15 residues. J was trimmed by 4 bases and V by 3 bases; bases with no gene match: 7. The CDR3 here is CASSPSTSGGYEQYF. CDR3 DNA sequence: TGTGCCAGCTCACCCTCGACTAGCGGTGGGTACGAGCAGTACTTC.

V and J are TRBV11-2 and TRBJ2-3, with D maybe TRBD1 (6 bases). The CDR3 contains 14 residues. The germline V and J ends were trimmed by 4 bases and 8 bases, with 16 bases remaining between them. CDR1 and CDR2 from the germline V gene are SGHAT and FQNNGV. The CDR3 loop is CASSWTSGEGTQYF. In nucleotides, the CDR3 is TGTGCCAGCAGCTGGACGTCAGGGGAAGGTACGCAGTATTTT. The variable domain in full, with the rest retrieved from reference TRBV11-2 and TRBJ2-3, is EAGVAQSPRYKIIEKRQSVAFWCNPISGHATLYWYQQILGQGPKLLIQFQNNGVVDDSQLPKDRFSAERLKGVDSTLKIQPAKLEDSAVYLCASSWTSGEGTQYFGPGTRLTVL.

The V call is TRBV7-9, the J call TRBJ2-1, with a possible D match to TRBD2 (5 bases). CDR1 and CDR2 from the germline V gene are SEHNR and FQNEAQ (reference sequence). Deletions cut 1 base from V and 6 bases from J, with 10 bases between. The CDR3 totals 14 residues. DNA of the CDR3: TGTGCCAGCAGCTTAGTATCACTAGTCAATGAGCAGTTCTTC. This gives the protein CASSLVSLVNEQFF. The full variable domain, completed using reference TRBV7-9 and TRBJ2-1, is DTGVSQNPRHKITKRGQNVTFRCDPISEHNRLYWYRQTLGQGPEFLTYFQNEAQLEKSRLLSDRFSAERPKGSFSTLEIQRTEQGDSAMYLCASSLVSLVNEQFFGPGTRLTVL.

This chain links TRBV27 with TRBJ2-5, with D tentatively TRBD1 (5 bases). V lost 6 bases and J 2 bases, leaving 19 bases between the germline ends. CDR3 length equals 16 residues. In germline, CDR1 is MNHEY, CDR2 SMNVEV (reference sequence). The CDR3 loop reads CASRMMTASSQETQYF. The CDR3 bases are TGTGCCAGCAGAATGATGACAGCGTCAAGTCAAGAGACCCAGTACTTC.